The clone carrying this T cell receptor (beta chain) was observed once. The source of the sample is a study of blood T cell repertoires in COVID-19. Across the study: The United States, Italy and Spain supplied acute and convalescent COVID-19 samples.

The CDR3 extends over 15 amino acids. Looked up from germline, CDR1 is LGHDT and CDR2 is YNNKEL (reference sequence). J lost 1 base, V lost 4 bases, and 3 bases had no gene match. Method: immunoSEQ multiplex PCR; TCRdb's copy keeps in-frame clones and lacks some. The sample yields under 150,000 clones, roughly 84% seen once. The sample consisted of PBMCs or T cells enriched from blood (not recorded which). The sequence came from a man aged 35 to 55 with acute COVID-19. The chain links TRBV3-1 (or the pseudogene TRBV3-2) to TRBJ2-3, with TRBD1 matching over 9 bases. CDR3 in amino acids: CASSLRTGGTDTQYF. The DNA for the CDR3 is TGTGCCAGCAGCCTCCGGACAGGGGGCACAGATACGCAGTATTTT.